What follows are 11 T cell receptor beta chains derived from one specimen sequenced in a study of beta chain features in type 1 diabetes. Study-wide points: The study found moderately but significantly shorter TCRB CDR3s in all four CD4+ subsets of Type 1 diabetes patients.

These TCRs' antigens remain unknown. The whole isolated RNA underwent reverse transcription, so sequencing captured expressed TCRB transcripts. Using immunoSEQ multiplex PCR, the repertoire was profiled, and TCRdb retains in-frame clones only, with some absent. The sample has about 23,000 clones, more than 45% seen once. Sequencing was carried out using stem cell memory CD4+ T cells from blood. These receptors were taken from a man younger than 35 with type 1 diabetes.

The chain is built from TRBV6-6 and TRBJ1-2; 9 nucleotides agree with TRBD1. Germline V gene data show CDR1 as MNHNY and CDR2 as SVGAGI (reference sequence). This CDR3 is 14 amino acids long. Unmatched junction bases numbered 4, after V lost 5 bases and J lost 3 bases. The CDR3 bases are TGTGCCAGCAGTAGGGACAGGGCGCACTATGGCTACACCTTC. As protein: CASSRDRAHYGYTF.

This chain uses TRBV4-3 with TRBJ2-1, with TRBD2 matching 14 bases. V gave up 5 bases and J gave up 10 bases; unmatched junction bases: 7. There are 15 residues in the CDR3. In germline, CDR1 is LGHNA, CDR2 YSLEER. Here the CDR3 reads CASSERLAGGLEQFF. In nucleotides, the CDR3 is TGCGCCAGCAGCGAAAGACTAGCGGGGGGGCTGGAGCAGTTCTTC.

The chain combines TRBV19 with TRBJ2-1; possibly TRBD2 for D (7 bases). Trimming pared 2 bases from V and 11 bases from J, leaving 10 bases between. The CDR3 has 12 amino acids. The germline gives CDR1 LNHDA, CDR2 SQIVND (reference sequence). CDR3: CASSINGGQQFF. CDR3 DNA: TGTGCCAGTAGTATAAACGGGGGGCAGCAGTTCTTC.

This chain uses TRBV7-9 with TRBJ1-1, with D perhaps matching TRBD1 (6 bases). The ends were cut back, 5 bases at V and 1 base at J, with 8 bases in the middle. The germline CDR1 and CDR2 sequences are SEHNR and FQNEAQ (reference sequence). There are 13 residues in the CDR3. CDR3 residues: CASSRGQNTEAFF. DNA for the CDR3: TGTGCCAGCAGCCGGGGACAGAACACTGAAGCTTTCTTT.

This clone was detected a few times. The V call is TRBV2, the J call TRBJ1-5; 8 nucleotides match TRBD1. There are 15 residues in the CDR3. Germline V gives CDR1 SNHLY, CDR2 FYNNEI. Trimming at V came to 2 bases and at J to 4 bases, leaving 4 bases not matched to a gene. The CDR3 spells CASSEQTGENQPQHF. The CDR3 coding sequence is TGTGCCAGCAGTGAACAGACAGGGGAGAATCAGCCCCAGCATTTT.

The rearrangement links TRBV5-4 to TRBJ2-2, with 7 positions matching TRBD2. Germline lookup yields CDR1 SGHNT and CDR2 YYREEE (reference sequence). The trim removed 4 bases at V and 7 bases at J, leaving 10 bases unmatched. The CDR3 spans 15 residues. The CDR3 DNA is TGTGCCAGCAGCCCACGGACTAGTGGAGGCGGGGAGCTGTTTTTT. It encodes CASSPRTSGGGELFF. The full variable domain, in which reference TRBV5-4 and TRBJ2-2 provide the parts outside the CDR3, is ETGVTQSPTHLIKTRGQQVTLRCSSQSGHNTVSWYQQALGQGPQFIFQYYREEENGRGNFPPRFSGLQFPNYSSELNVNALELDDSALYLCASSPRTSGGGELFFGEGSRLTVL.

This clone was observed a handful of times. The rearrangement links TRBV18 to TRBJ2-3; 7 bases agree with TRBD1. Germline V gene data show CDR1 as KGHSH and CDR2 as LQKENI. The CDR3 runs to 16 residues. J lost 3 bases, V lost 3 bases, and 9 bases had no gene match. CDR3 DNA: TGTGCCAGCTCACCCCAGACAGGGTTGAGGACAGATACGCAGTATTTT. Translated, it gives CASSPQTGLRTDTQYF.

V and J are TRBV13 and TRBJ2-2, with TRBD1 identical over 7 bases. The germline gives CDR1 PRHDT, CDR2 FYEKMQ (reference sequence). The CDR3 loop spans 14 amino acids. With V trimmed by 3 bases and J by 3 bases, 1 base remained unmatched. The CDR3 here is CASSLDRHTGELFF. CDR3 coding DNA: TGTGCCAGCAGCTTGGACAGGCACACCGGGGAGCTGTTTTTT.

The J gene is TRBJ1-2, the V gene TRBV2; no clear D. Germline CDR1 SNHLY, CDR2 FYNNEI. V was pared by 8 bases and J by 4 bases, with 11 bases between. This CDR3 region has 12 residues. The CDR3 nucleotides read TGTGCCAGCGATTTAGAGGGCTATGGCTACACCTTC. It is translated as CASDLEGYGYTF.

The sample holds a few counts of this clone. V and J are TRBV7-2 and TRBJ2-2; D is perhaps TRBD2 (6 bases). The CDR3 is 13 amino acids. Germline CDR1 reads SGHTA; CDR2 reads FQGNSA. The germline V and J ends were trimmed by 6 bases and 5 bases, with 10 bases remaining between them. The CDR3 loop is CASRAGWTGELFF. CDR3 bases: TGTGCCAGCAGGGCGGGGTGGACCGGGGAGCTGTTTTTT. The full variable domain, in which reference TRBV7-2 and TRBJ2-2 provide the parts outside the CDR3, is GAGVSQSPSNKVTEKGKDVELRCDPISGHTALYWYRQSLGQGLEFLIYFQGNSAPDKSGLPSDRFSAERTGGSVSTLTIQRTQQEDSAVYLCASRAGWTGELFFGEGSRLTVL.

This clone was observed a few times. The chain employs TRBV5-1 and TRBJ1-4, with TRBD1 matching over 7 bases. The germline gives CDR1 SGHRS, CDR2 YFSETQ. The CDR3 runs to 16 residues. J was trimmed by 0 bases and V by 2 bases; bases with no gene match: 4. The CDR3 DNA is TGCGCCAGCAGCTTAGGGGGCCTCACAACTAATGAAAAACTGTTTTTT. This gives the protein CASSLGGLTTNEKLFF. Using reference TRBV5-1 and TRBJ1-4 for the parts outside the CDR3, the full variable domain is KAGVTQTPRYLIKTRGQQVTLSCSPISGHRSVSWYQQTPGQGLQFLFEYFSETQRNKGNFPGRFSGRQFSNSRSEMNVSTLELGDSALYLCASSLGGLTTNEKLFFGSGTQLSVL.